Following are 25 T cell receptor beta chains from one sample sequenced in a study of blood T cell repertoires in COVID-19. Here immunoSEQ multiplex PCR was the method, and the copy in TCRdb shows in-frame clones only, minus some. The table lists roughly 100,000 clones, more than 75% of them singletons. Sequenced sample: peripheral blood. The receptors derive from a human donor in a cohort sampled during active COVID-19.

This clone was seen a handful of times. The chain is built from TRBV7-9 and TRBJ2-1; TRBD2 agrees at 7 bases. The germline CDR1 and CDR2 sequences are SEHNR and FQNEAQ (reference sequence). CDR3 length equals 11 residues. The J segment lost 15 bases and the V segment lost 4 bases, leaving 6 bases of the junction unmatched. CDR3 in amino acids: CASSSEGRGFF. CDR3 nucleotides: TGTGCCAGCAGCTCCGAGGGGAGGGGGTTCTTC.

This chain connects TRBV19 to TRBJ2-1; 7 bases are shared with TRBD2. Germline-derived CDR1 and CDR2 are LNHDA and SQIVND (reference sequence). V lost 5 bases, J lost 5 bases, and 6 bases stayed unmatched. The CDR3 contains 14 residues. DNA for the CDR3: TGTGCCAGTAGTTGGGGGACTACGGACAATGAGCAGTTCTTC. It encodes CASSWGTTDNEQFF.

This clone showed up just once. The CDR3 sequence is CASSSGPISGEQYF. The CDR3 DNA follows: TGTGCCAGCAGCTCCGGACCGATTTCGGGGGAGCAGTACTTC. This rearrangement joins TRBV5-6 to TRBJ2-7, with a possible D match to TRBD2 (5 bases). V shed 3 bases and J shed 7 bases, with 17 bases lying between them. The CDR3 runs to 14 residues. Germline lookup yields CDR1 SGHDT and CDR2 YYEEEE.

This clone has only one observation. CDR3 DNA sequence: TGTGCCAGCAGCGTAGAGTTAGCGGGAGGGCCGTTGTTCTTC. Its protein is CASSVELAGGPLFF. V and J are TRBV9 and TRBJ2-1; 11 nucleotides align to TRBD2. The germline V gene encodes CDR1 SGDLS and CDR2 YYNGEE. V was clipped by 0 bases and J by 15 bases; unmatched bases: 8. The CDR3 is made up of 14 amino acids.

Comments on this clone: The same CDR3 is also encoded by other DNA sequences in this sample. The chain uses TRBV5-1 and TRBJ2-3; 7 bases fit TRBD2. V was pared by 0 bases and J by 0 bases, with 1 base of the junction left unmatched. This CDR3 spans 15 amino acids. From germline, CDR1 is SGHRS and CDR2 YFSETQ. CDR3 residues: CASSLAGGSTDTQYF. The CDR3 nucleotides are TGCGCCAGCAGCTTGGCGGGGGGTAGCACAGATACGCAGTATTTT.

The V gene is TRBV5-4, the J gene TRBJ2-1; TRBD2 agrees at 14 bases. Unmatched junction bases numbered 7, after V lost 4 bases and J lost 7 bases. This CDR3 contains 16 residues. CDR1 and CDR2 from the germline V gene are SGHNT and YYREEE (reference sequence). CDR3 region: CASSLGLAGARNEQFF. The CDR3 DNA reads TGTGCCAGCAGCCTGGGACTAGCGGGAGCGCGAAATGAGCAGTTCTTC.

The chain combines TRBV7-2 with TRBJ2-1; TRBD2 is a possible D gene (6 bases). The CDR3 spans 17 residues. Germline V lookup: CDR1 SGHTA, CDR2 FQGNSA. Trimming removed 5 bases at V and 0 bases at J, with 17 bases between. CDR3 in amino acids: CASSLYVTSSSYNEQFF. CDR3 bases: TGTGCCAGCAGCCTATATGTCACTAGCAGCTCCTACAATGAGCAGTTCTTC.

This clone was found once. CDR3 sequence: CASSLPGSDTQYF. In DNA form, the CDR3 reads TGTGCCAGCAGTTTACCGGGATCCGATACGCAGTATTTT. The chain combines TRBV5-6 with TRBJ2-3; a possible D gene is TRBD2 (5 bases). Looked up from germline, CDR1 is SGHDT and CDR2 is YYEEEE. With 5 bases removed from V and 6 bases from J, the gap between germline ends came to 13 bases. The CDR3 runs 13 residues.

The rearrangement uses TRBV9 and TRBJ2-3, with 7 bases that match TRBD2. V dropped 4 bases and J dropped 3; count of bases not matched to a gene: 11. The CDR3 is made up of 16 amino acids. Germline V gives CDR1 SGDLS, CDR2 YYNGEE. CDR3 sequence reads: CASSPPRRGTTDTQYF. The CDR3 region has the DNA TGTGCCAGCAGCCCCCCTCGGCGGGGGACTACAGATACGCAGTATTTT.

J is TRBJ1-1 and V is TRBV24-1; 9 nucleotides align to TRBD1. Germline V lookup: CDR1 KGHDR, CDR2 SFDVKD. V shed 3 bases, J shed 5 bases, and the junction held 12 bases outside the gene matches. This CDR3 region has 17 residues. CDR3 DNA sequence: TGTGCCACCAGTGATCCACGGGGACAGGGAAAACTTACTGAAGCTTTCTTT. This gives the protein CATSDPRGQGKLTEAFF.

This clone was seen more than once but under ten times. The V call is TRBV28, the J call TRBJ2-2, with a tentative D call TRBD1 (6 bases). From germline, CDR1 is MDHEN and CDR2 SYDVKM. Between the trimmed V and J ends, which lost 3 bases and 5 bases, there was a span of 16 bases. The CDR3 is 16 amino acids. The CDR3 DNA follows: TGTGCCAGCAGTTTCAGGGGCGGATTTGGGACCGGGGAGCTGTTTTTT. Translated: CASSFRGGFGTGELFF.

The chain uses TRBV25-1 and TRBJ1-1; D gene uncertain. V shed 2 bases and J shed 5 bases, with 6 bases lying between them. The CDR3 has 12 residues. Looked up from germline, CDR1 is MGHDK and CDR2 is SYGVNS. The CDR3 DNA sequence: TGTGCCAGCAGTGAAAGAGGAACTGAAGCTTTCTTT. Its translation: CASSERGTEAFF.

The V and J genes are TRBV4-3 and TRBJ2-2; 7 bases are a match to TRBD1. The trim removed 5 bases at V and 7 bases at J, leaving 7 bases unmatched. Germline V gene data show CDR1 as LGHNA and CDR2 as YSLEER. The CDR3 spans 14 residues. CDR3: CASSAGTAVGELFF. CDR3 nucleotide sequence: TGCGCCAGCAGCGCCGGGACAGCCGTCGGGGAGCTGTTTTTT.

To note about this clone: Other DNA sequences in the same sample also yield this CDR3. The V and J genes are TRBV15 and TRBJ2-7; D gene uncertain. The CDR3 is made up of 14 amino acids. Trimming took off 0 bases at V and 1 base at J, with 7 bases between the two ends. CDR1 is LNHNV, CDR2 YYDKDF, per germline (reference sequence). As DNA, the CDR3 is TGTGCCACCAGCAGAGATCGGTCTTCCTACGAGCAGTACTTC. It translates to CATSRDRSSYEQYF.

V gene TRBV12-3 or TRBV12-4 combines with J gene TRBJ1-4, with 7 bases that match TRBD1. The V segment lost 2 bases and the J segment 10 bases; nucleotides outside the gene matches: 4. This CDR3 has 13 residues. CDR3 coding DNA: TGTGCCAGCAGTTTAAGTCGGGACAGAAAACTGTTTTTT. It yields the protein CASSLSRDRKLFF.

The V and J genes are TRBV3-1 (or the pseudogene TRBV3-2) and TRBJ1-1, with 7 bases matching TRBD1. Unmatched junction bases numbered 5, after V lost 4 bases and J lost 0 bases. The germline V gene has CDR1 LGHDT and CDR2 YNNKEL (reference sequence). This CDR3 has 15 amino acids. In DNA, the CDR3 is TGTGCCAGCAGCCGGGACAGCCGGGTGAACACTGAAGCTTTCTTT. Its protein product is CASSRDSRVNTEAFF.

The rearrangement uses TRBV3-1 (or the pseudogene TRBV3-2) and TRBJ1-1; no clear D gene. From germline, CDR1 is LGHDT and CDR2 YNNKEL (reference sequence). The ends were cut back, 6 bases at V and 6 bases at J, with 14 bases in the middle. The CDR3 consists of 13 residues. The CDR3 is CASSLTRMSEAFF. The CDR3 region has the DNA TGTGCCAGCAGTCTCACAAGAATGTCTGAAGCTTTCTTT.

CDR3: CASSYSTQPNTEAFF. CDR3 sequence (DNA): TGTGCCAGCAGTTACTCGACTCAGCCGAACACTGAAGCTTTCTTT. The chain employs TRBV6-5 and TRBJ1-1; no clear D. In germline, CDR1 is MNHEY, CDR2 SVGAGI. The CDR3 totals 15 residues. V was pared by 0 bases and J by 1 base, with 9 bases between.

The CDR3 DNA sequence: TGCGCCAGCAGCCCAGTGGTTGGCTCTGGGGCCAACGTCCTGACTTTC. The encoded protein is CASSPVVGSGANVLTF. V is TRBV4-3 and J is TRBJ2-6; no reliable D call. Per germline, CDR1 LGHNA and CDR2 YSLEER. V dropped 4 bases and J dropped 0 bases, with 10 bases sitting between them. This CDR3 contains 16 residues.

This sequence joins TRBV3-1 (or the pseudogene TRBV3-2) and TRBJ1-1; no firm D call. The ends were cut back, 0 bases at V and 6 bases at J, with 11 bases in the middle. The germline V gene has CDR1 LGHDT and CDR2 YNNKEL (reference sequence). The CDR3 is made up of 14 amino acids. CDR3 sequence: CASSQESRGSEAFF. Written as DNA, the CDR3 is TGTGCCAGCAGCCAAGAATCGCGGGGTTCTGAAGCTTTCTTT.

V and J are TRBV7-3 and TRBJ2-7, with TRBD1 matching 10 bases. Unmatched junction bases numbered 5, after V lost 3 bases and J lost 0 bases. Germline V lookup: CDR1 SGHTA, CDR2 FQGTGA. The CDR3 is 16 amino acids. CDR3 coding DNA: TGTGCCAGCAGCTTGACCGGGACAGGGGCCTCCTACGAGCAGTACTTC. This sequence encodes CASSLTGTGASYEQYF.

The rearrangement uses TRBV10-3 and TRBJ2-5; 7 nucleotides line up with TRBD1. The CDR3 totals 13 residues. Trimming cost V 4 bases and J 2 bases; bases outside gene matches: 1. Germline V gene sequence: CDR1 ENHRY, CDR2 SYGVKD. CDR3 sequence reads: CAISGTGQETQYF. The CDR3, as DNA: TGTGCCATCAGTGGGACAGGTCAAGAGACCCAGTACTTC.

CDR3 in DNA: TGTGCCAGCATCCGGAGAGGTCCTGGACTCCCCGGGGAGCTGTTTTTT. Translation: CASIRRGPGLPGELFF. The chain joins TRBV5-6 to TRBJ2-2; possible D gene TRBD2, 5 bases. Trimming removed 6 bases from V and 6 bases from J, with 21 bases in between. The germline V gene has CDR1 SGHDT and CDR2 YYEEEE. The CDR3 is 16 amino acids.

The rearrangement uses TRBV10-3 and TRBJ2-5, with 9 nucleotides matching TRBD2. CDR1 ENHRY and CDR2 SYGVKD come from the germline V gene. This CDR3 comprises 14 residues. V lost 4 bases to trimming and J lost 5 bases; unmatched junction nucleotides: 5. The CDR3 region is CAISGGSGSETQYF. Written as DNA, the CDR3 is TGTGCCATCAGTGGGGGTAGCGGGAGTGAGACCCAGTACTTC.

This chain connects TRBV7-2 to TRBJ1-5; the match to TRBD1 covers 7 bases. Germline V CDR1 and CDR2: SGHTA, FQGNSA. The CDR3 contains 15 residues. V trimming: 5 bases; J trimming: 2 bases; junction bases outside the gene matches: 6. The CDR3 loop reads CASSPLGQGNQPQHF. CDR3 DNA: TGTGCCAGCAGCCCACTCGGACAGGGCAATCAGCCCCAGCATTTT.